This TCR beta chain was observed in a study of blood T cell repertoires in COVID-19 (dated by TCRdb to 2020 to 2021). About the study as a whole: Samples covering the acute and convalescent phases of COVID-19 were provided by collaborators in the United States, Italy and Spain. The prospective study material was composed of cDNA or gDNA derived from T cells, B-cell-depleted T cells, or PBMCs. Deeply sampled blood TCRbeta repertoires from subjects exposed to, actively infected with, or recovered from COVID-19 were included in the dataset. A freely available public database, intended as a resource for researchers studying the immune response to SARS-CoV-2, is where the repertoires were released. The samples were drawn from the first 160 participants of the ongoing ImmuneRACE study and from 950 to 1,500 subjects provided by 6 global collaborators. Nearly every sample came with metadata listing a de-identified subject ID, COVID-19 status, age in years and sex. Where available, HLA class I and class II types were taken from metadata supplied by the sample provider and were not determined by assay-based typing.

Collaborating institutions collected whole blood in K2EDTA tubes following their own protocols. For TCRbeta analysis, collaborator samples were shipped as frozen whole blood, as isolated PBMCs, or as DNA extracted from either sample type. This clone was counted between two and nine times. What antigen it recognizes has not been identified. Per-base qualities were not stored, and no clone one base away is much larger. For CDR1 and CDR2, the germline V gene lists SGHDN and FVKESK. The CDR3, cysteine through phenylalanine, is 16 amino acids long. Only the CDR3 part of the read is kept: 48 bases, read in frame from the first base. The germline ends are 19 bases apart after V is trimmed by 3 bases and J by 8 bases. TCRbeta CDR3 regions were amplified from genomic DNA using the immunoSEQ Assay, a bias-controlled multiplex PCR. Per the original workflow: The number of nucleated cells in each sample was estimated by amplification of reference gene primers within the assay. To quantify the absolute abundance of each unique TCRbeta CDR3 rearrangement, sequence reads were collapsed and filtered. For each sample, productive Simpson clonality was calculated by taking the square root of Simpson's diversity index across productive rearrangements. TCRdb stores this immuneACCESS table with in-frame sequences only. Part of the clones is absent; in the studies checked, under half of the shortfall reflects unresolved V genes, and no reason is known for the rest. V and J calls and clone size follow that table, whereas D and trimming were derived from the DNA. Present in this sample are 95,000 to 150,000 clones, approximately 74% of which were seen just once. The top ten clones comprise around 5.5% of the sample.

Broad study findings and their caveats: How much clinical and demographic metadata was included differed by source and by participant, and the metadata was provided uncurated.

The specimen sequenced was peripheral blood. This sequence uses TRBV14 and TRBJ1-4; the D gene is unclear. The sequence was collected from a man between 60 and 70 years old with acute or convalescent COVID-19. The DNA sequence is given as TGTGCCAGCAGCCAGCAACGACGCTCGACGGAGGAAAAACTGTTTTTT. It translates to CASSQQRRSTEEKLFF.